Here is one T cell receptor (beta chain) with its context. The sample comes from a study of OX40 agonist ivuxolimab in advanced cancers. Study-level information: Recorded diagnoses for dose-escalation patients were hepatocellular carcinoma, melanoma, renal cell or head and neck cancer.

Peripheral blood came from all dose cohorts at three timepoints. CDR3 size: 15 residues. The V gene end was trimmed by 4 bases and the J gene end by 2 bases; junction bases not matched to a gene: 1. Germline CDR1 MDHEN, CDR2 SYDVKM. Generated by immunoSEQ multiplex PCR, the TCRdb table keeps only in-frame clones and is missing some. The table includes 55,000 to 95,000 clones, almost 90% detected once. Specimen: CD4+ or CD8+ T cells sorted from blood, collected in a trial of the OX40 agonist ivuxolimab. The TCR comes from an adult with an advanced solid tumor such as melanoma, head and neck, liver or kidney cancer. The chain links TRBV28 to TRBJ2-7; TRBD2 matches at 14 bases. CDR3 sequence: CASSSGLAGAYEQYF. The DNA for the CDR3 is TGTGCCAGCAGTTCGGGACTAGCGGGGGCCTACGAGCAGTACTTC.